The 19 T cell receptor beta chains in this list originate from one sample, sequenced in a study of response to subunit inactivated influenza vaccine. TCRdb called the RT-PCR reads again in MiXCR, with one record for every CDR3 protein. The table records 500,000 to 600,000 distinct CDR3 sequences, 7.6% of them present only once. The sample consisted of PBMCs from blood, taken less than 30 months after vaccination. These receptors came from a man aged 50-75 years who received an inactivated influenza vaccine.

The chain is built from TRBV20-1 and TRBJ1-5; D is ambiguous. V was cut by 2 bases and J by 4 bases, with 6 bases left in between. The CDR3 totals 12 residues. The germline V gene has CDR1 DFQATT and CDR2 SNEGSKA (reference sequence). CDR3 amino acids: CSARNGNQPQHF. CDR3 sequence (DNA): TGCAGTGCTAGAAACGGGAATCAGCCCCAGCATTTT.

The chain couples TRBV20-1 to TRBJ1-5, with 7 bases fitting TRBD1. From germline, CDR1 is DFQATT and CDR2 SNEGSKA (reference sequence). The CDR3 is 12 residues long. Losses at the gene ends were 5 bases for V and 7 bases for J; bases not matched to a gene: 5. CDR3 protein: CSAGQVGQPQHF. DNA for the CDR3: TGCAGTGCTGGACAGGTTGGCCAGCCCCAGCATTTT.

This clonotype turned up a few times. This chain uses TRBV7-8 with TRBJ2-7, with D maybe TRBD1 (5 bases). The CDR3 has 11 amino acids. Germline CDR1 and CDR2: SGHVS and FQNEAQ. Trimming left V 3 bases short and J 13 bases short, with 13 bases between. As DNA, the CDR3 is TGTGCCAGCAGCTTTCTAGGACAATTTTACTTC. Translating it yields CASSFLGQFYF.

This clonotype was observed many times. The rearrangement uses TRBV20-1 and TRBJ2-7; D is possibly TRBD1 or TRBD2 (5 bases each). CDR1 DFQATT and CDR2 SNEGSKA come from the germline V gene (reference sequence). CDR3 length equals 14 residues. With 0 bases removed from V and 2 bases from J, the gap between germline ends came to 11 bases. The CDR3 region is CSARDPWGTYEQYF. The DNA of the CDR3 is TGCAGTGCTAGAGATCCATGGGGGACCTACGAGCAGTACTTC.

J is TRBJ2-7 and V is TRBV20-1; 11 nucleotides align to TRBD2. The CDR3 totals 15 residues. Germline CDR1 and CDR2: DFQATT and SNEGSKA (reference sequence). V was clipped by 2 bases and J by 3 bases; unmatched bases: 6. The CDR3 loop is CSARSLAGGSYEQYF. CDR3 bases: TGCAGTGCTAGATCCCTAGCGGGAGGAAGCTACGAGCAGTACTTC.

This sequence joins TRBV28 and TRBJ1-2; TRBD1 matches 8 bases. From germline, CDR1 is MDHEN and CDR2 SYDVKM. The V segment lost 7 bases and the J segment 4 bases; nucleotides outside the gene matches: 8. This CDR3 is built from 14 residues. CDR3: CASTAGDRSYGYTF. The CDR3 DNA reads TGTGCCAGCACCGCCGGGGACAGGAGCTATGGCTACACCTTC.

In this sample, this clonotype turned up many times. V usage is TRBV6-2 or TRBV6-3 and J usage is TRBJ2-4, with D possibly being TRBD1 or TRBD2 (5 bases each). Germline loops: CDR1 MNHEY, CDR2 SVGEGT. Trimming shortened V by 4 bases and J by 5 bases, and 9 bases separated the two germline ends. The CDR3 sequence is 13 residues long. CDR3 sequence: CASSFGAQNIQYF. The CDR3 DNA is TGTGCCAGCAGTTTCGGGGCTCAAAACATTCAGTACTTC.

This clonotype appeared many times. The rearrangement links TRBV29-1 to TRBJ2-5; the D gene is possibly TRBD2 (7 bases). Trimming removed 2 bases from V and 4 bases from J, with 8 bases in between. This CDR3 spans 12 amino acids. CDR1 is SQVTM and CDR2 is ANQGSEA in the germline V gene. The CDR3 nucleotides are TGCAGCGTTGAAAGGGGGGGAGAGACCCAGTACTTC. This translates into CSVERGGETQYF.

This clonotype was observed at least ten times. V gene TRBV6-2 or TRBV6-3 combines with J gene TRBJ2-1; tentative D call: TRBD2 (6 bases). The CDR3 covers 14 residues. Germline CDR1 reads MNHEY; CDR2 reads SVGEGT. Trimming pared 7 bases from V and 7 bases from J, leaving 17 bases between. The CDR3 region is CASNLIPSVNEQFF. The DNA for the CDR3 is TGTGCCAGCAATCTCATCCCTAGCGTAAATGAGCAGTTCTTC.

The table lists this clonotype with many counts. This rearrangement joins TRBV3-1 to TRBJ1-1; D not resolved. V gave up 4 bases and J gave up 3 bases, with 9 bases separating them. Germline V gene lookup returns CDR1 LGHDT and CDR2 YNNKEL (reference sequence). This CDR3 is built from 13 residues. CDR3 DNA: TGTGCCAGCAGCCGGGGATTTGACACTGAAGCTTTCTTT. Amino acids: CASSRGFDTEAFF.

The chain has TRBV25-1 and TRBJ2-1; 7 positions agree with TRBD2. The V gene end was trimmed by 10 bases and the J gene end by 3 bases; junction bases not matched to a gene: 9. The CDR3 consists of 14 residues. Germline loops: CDR1 MGHDK, CDR2 SYGVNS. The CDR3 DNA reads TGTGCCATCGGCGCGGGAGTCAACTACAATGAGCAGTTCTTC. This encodes CAIGAGVNYNEQFF.

J is TRBJ2-5 and V is TRBV4-1; 11 positions agree with TRBD1. The CDR3 covers 17 residues. J gave up 4 bases and V 4 bases, and 11 bases lay outside the gene matches. Germline V CDR1 and CDR2: MGHRA, YSYEKL. The CDR3: CASSLGPGQGVSETQYF. CDR3 bases: TGCGCCAGCAGCCTTGGGCCGGGACAGGGGGTTTCAGAGACCCAGTACTTC.

This clonotype was detected a few times. The chain combines TRBV6-5 with TRBJ1-4; D unresolved. Trimming left V 3 bases short and J 5 bases short, with 10 bases between. This CDR3 has 14 residues. The germline V gene has CDR1 MNHEY and CDR2 SVGAGI. The CDR3 here is CASSYGQINEKLFF. CDR3 coding DNA: TGTGCCAGCAGTTATGGTCAGATAAATGAAAAACTGTTTTTT.

The chain combines TRBV5-6 with TRBJ2-7; D call uncertain. The V gene's germline CDR1 is SGHDT and CDR2 YYEEEE. The CDR3 has 13 residues. V was shortened by 3 bases and J by 2 bases, with 9 bases between the two germline ends. The CDR3 region has the DNA TGTGCCAGCAGCTCGTGGCTGCCCTACGAGCAGTACTTC. Encoded protein: CASSSWLPYEQYF.

The chain joins TRBV28 to TRBJ2-5; D might be TRBD1 (6 bases). Deletions cut 4 bases from V and 4 bases from J, with 13 bases between. The CDR3 runs to 14 residues. Germline V lookup: CDR1 MDHEN, CDR2 SYDVKM. CDR3 in DNA: TGTGCCAGCAGTTCAGTAGGGGGTGTAGAGACCCAGTACTTC. Translated: CASSSVGGVETQYF.

This clonotype has a handful of counts. The chain employs TRBV27 and TRBJ2-3; 11 nucleotides align to TRBD2. The germline gives CDR1 MNHEY, CDR2 SMNVEV (reference sequence). V shed 6 bases, J shed 8 bases, and the junction held 16 bases outside the gene matches. The CDR3 is 17 residues long. CDR3 DNA: TGTGCCAGCAGAACTCACTTTAGCGGGGGGGCTCAAGTTACGCAGTATTTT. Encoded protein: CASRTHFSGGAQVTQYF.

In this sample, this clonotype turned up a few times. The chain is built from TRBV28 and TRBJ2-7; no clear D gene. The germline V gene encodes CDR1 MDHEN and CDR2 SYDVKM. This CDR3 comprises 15 residues. V was clipped by 1 base and J by 0 bases, with 10 bases between them. The CDR3 DNA follows: TGTGCCAGCAGTTTATTGCCCGGTAGCTCCTACGAGCAGTACTTC. Encoded protein: CASSLLPGSSYEQYF.

The sample holds many counts of this clonotype. The chain joins TRBV5-1 to TRBJ1-1; perhaps TRBD1 as D (6 bases). V lost 0 bases to trimming and J lost 5 bases, with 14 bases between them. Germline CDR1 reads SGHRS; CDR2 reads YFSETQ. The CDR3 contains 15 residues. The CDR3 nucleotides are TGCGCCAGCAGCTTGGGGGGGACACAAGGGACTGAAGCTTTCTTT. It translates to CASSLGGTQGTEAFF.

A few counts support this clonotype. This chain connects TRBV25-1 to TRBJ2-5; the D gene is possibly TRBD2 (6 bases). The CDR3 extends over 15 amino acids. Germline CDR1 MGHDK, CDR2 SYGVNS. The ends were cut back, 1 base at V and 5 bases at J, with 14 bases in the middle. This CDR3 reads CASSESGVGLETQYF. The CDR3 region has the DNA TGTGCCAGCAGTGAATCGGGGGTCGGTTTGGAGACCCAGTACTTC. Full variable domain (missing parts from reference TRBV25-1 and TRBJ2-5): EADIYQTPRYLVIGTGKKITLECSQTMGHDKMYWYQQDPGMELHLIHYSYGVNSTEKGDLSSESTVSRIRTEHFPLTLESARPSHTSQYLCASSESGVGLETQYFGPGTRLLVL.